This is a list of T cell receptor beta chains from one sample in a study of cytomegalovirus exposure and HLA in healthy donors. The repertoire was sequenced with immunoSEQ multiplex PCR; TCRdb's copy has only in-frame clones and lacks some. Among approximately 150,000 clones listed, 75% to 80% were seen once. Sequenced: PBMCs. The receptors shown here come from a male donor in good health and CMV-seronegative. Each CDR3 is given without its conserved first and last residue. The order of the fields is V gene, J gene, CDR3 length, CDR3 protein.

V: TRBV6-4
J: TRBJ1-5
length: 13
CDR3: ASSVSAGGNQPQH

V: TRBV6-6
J: TRBJ2-7
length: 9
CDR3: ASSQYYEQY

V: TRBV9
J: TRBJ2-3
length: 9
CDR3: ASSVGSTQY

V: TRBV27
J: TRBJ1-5
length: 13
CDR3: ASSLEGASNQPQH

V: TRBV2
J: TRBJ2-1
length: 13
CDR3: ASSERETVYNEQF

V: TRBV5-1
J: TRBJ2-3
length: 12
CDR3: ASSLIAGTDTQY

V: TRBV5-1
J: TRBJ2-3
length: 15
CDR3: ASSLYGRGSSTDTQY

V: TRBV7-9
J: TRBJ2-1
length: 12
CDR3: ASIGLAGPNEQF

V: TRBV7-3
J: TRBJ2-3
length: 13
CDR3: ASSPQRERGDTQY

V: TRBV27
J: TRBJ2-1
length: 13
CDR3: ASSPGTSGRAEQF

V: TRBV30
J: TRBJ1-2
length: 11
CDR3: AGGQGGYYGYT

V: TRBV12-5
J: TRBJ1-4
length: 14
CDR3: ASGEGQLATNEKLF

V: TRBV9
J: TRBJ2-5
length: 13
CDR3: ASSVEREAQETQY

V: TRBV14
J: TRBJ2-1
length: 11
CDR3: ASSPSLAGGQF

V: TRBV11-1
J: TRBJ2-7
length: 11
CDR3: ASSRDRSYEQY

V: TRBV18
J: TRBJ2-1
length: 11
CDR3: ASSPSSYNEQF

V: TRBV18
J: TRBJ1-2
length: 13
CDR3: ASSPLRVEYYGYT

V: TRBV18
J: TRBJ1-1
length: 11
CDR3: ASSKTVGAEAF

V: TRBV27
J: TRBJ2-1
length: 13
CDR3: ASSPLGQSYNEQF

V: TRBV9
J: TRBJ2-5
length: 14
CDR3: ASSPGDRLYQETQY

V: TRBV7-2
J: TRBJ2-1
length: 13
CDR3: ASSWGQGSGDEQF

V: TRBV10-3
J: TRBJ2-7
length: 13
CDR3: AIKSTGTVSYEQY

V: TRBV6-1
J: TRBJ1-4
length: 11
CDR3: ASRLQGLEKLF

V: TRBV19
J: TRBJ2-2
length: 14
CDR3: ASRTSGGALTGELF

V: TRBV11-3
J: TRBJ1-4
length: 14
CDR3: ASSSPPGGTNEKLF

V: TRBV5-1
J: TRBJ1-2
length: 13
CDR3: ASSANDRGDYGYT

V: TRBV5-1
J: TRBJ2-5
length: 14
CDR3: ASSSSTSGGEETQY

V: TRBV5-1
J: TRBJ2-2
length: 13
CDR3: ASLLGQGGAGELF

V: TRBV19
J: TRBJ1-2
length: 13
CDR3: ASSDGPGTVYGYT

V: TRBV19
J: TRBJ1-1
length: 11
CDR3: ASSTTVNTEAF

V: TRBV25-1
J: TRBJ2-5
length: 12
CDR3: ASSEAGNWETQY

V: TRBV7-8
J: TRBJ2-3
length: 14
CDR3: ASSPILGTSTDTQY

V: TRBV15
J: TRBJ1-4
length: 14
CDR3: ATSRDRGTGGEKLF

V: TRBV5-8
J: TRBJ2-1
length: 11
CDR3: ASSLDLMNEQF

V: TRBV7-2
J: TRBJ1-2
length: 12
CDR3: ASQVGEGYYGYT

V: TRBV6-1
J: TRBJ2-7
length: 14
CDR3: ASSEIGPSQAYEQY

V: TRBV9
J: TRBJ2-1
length: 11
CDR3: ASGSGVYNEQF

V: TRBV27
J: TRBJ2-3
length: 14
CDR3: ASRLTGTRGPDTQY

V: TRBV6-5
J: TRBJ1-4
length: 10
CDR3: ASGTGREKLF

V: TRBV7-3
J: TRBJ2-7
length: 15
CDR3: ASSSLMGGAKSYEQY

V: TRBV5-1
J: TRBJ2-2
length: 13
CDR3: ASSWTGGLDGELF

V: TRBV7-9
J: TRBJ1-1
length: 11
CDR3: ASSGTPNTEAF

V: TRBV18
J: TRBJ2-7
length: 12
CDR3: ASSLSGVSYEQY

V: TRBV5-6
J: TRBJ1-2
length: 14
CDR3: ASSGRTGGSNYGYT

V: TRBV7-2
J: TRBJ2-2
length: 15
CDR3: ASSLPRGQVPTGELF